The TCR beta chain under discussion was sequenced for a study of CD8 T cells in ankylosing spondylitis. Overall study findings and caveats: Several highly homologous variants made up a TCR beta motif, and this motif appeared characteristic of ankylosing spondylitis blood. Matched ankylosing spondylitis synovial fluid reportedly contained a significantly enriched population of disease-linked clones. Several of the motif variants were reported before in synovial fluid and blood from reactive arthritis.

Each CDR3 protein gets one entry after TCRdb re-called the 5' RACE reads with MiXCR. The sample includes around 230,000 distinct CDR3 sequences, around 9.1% of them seen just once. This clonotype appeared many times. Its antigen is as yet unknown. Sequencing used blood, either unsorted or a sorted T cell fraction (not recorded which). This TCR was recovered from a male donor with ankylosing spondylitis or in good health (not recorded which).

This CDR3 is CSASLPGEYEQYF. CDR3 in DNA: TGCAGTGCTTCCCTACCCGGGGAGTACGAGCAGTACTTC. The rearrangement joins TRBV20-1 to TRBJ2-7, with D tentatively TRBD2 (5 bases). The CDR3 has 13 residues. CDR1 and CDR2 from the germline V gene are DFQATT and SNEGSKA (reference sequence). V lost 5 bases to trimming and J lost 4 bases, with 15 bases between them.